One sample yielded the 30 T cell receptor beta chains listed below, sequenced in a study of PD-1 blockade in classical Hodgkin lymphoma. Relapse was seen in all patients after autologous stem cell transplantation, and brentuximab vedotin exposure was variable. Profiled with immunoSEQ multiplex PCR; TCRdb holds only in-frame clones, not every one. Among approximately 60,000 clones listed, about 88% were seen once. The material sequenced was peripheral blood mononuclear cells (PBMCs), taken at baseline. These receptor sequences come from a human donor with classical Hodgkin lymphoma.

The chain combines TRBV28 with TRBJ1-2; D unresolved. This CDR3 is 13 amino acids long. Germline CDR1 MDHEN, CDR2 SYDVKM. V gave up 5 bases and J gave up 1 base, with 8 bases separating them. The CDR3 spells CASSPSLNYGYTF. CDR3 bases: TGTGCCAGCAGTCCAAGTCTTAACTATGGCTACACCTTC.

This sequence joins TRBV11-2 and TRBJ2-5; 13 bases map to TRBD2. Germline V gives CDR1 SGHAT, CDR2 FQNNGV. This CDR3 spans 19 amino acids. Trimming cost V 6 bases and J 5 bases; bases outside gene matches: 18. The CDR3 region is CASSPGLAGVSPPLETQYF. CDR3 in DNA: TGTGCCAGCAGTCCCGGACTAGCGGGAGTCAGTCCACCCCTTGAGACCCAGTACTTC. Combining the CDR3 with reference TRBV11-2 and TRBJ2-5 gives the whole variable domain EAGVAQSPRYKIIEKRQSVAFWCNPISGHATLYWYQQILGQGPKLLIQFQNNGVVDDSQLPKDRFSAERLKGVDSTLKIQPAKLEDSAVYLCASSPGLAGVSPPLETQYFGPGTRLLVL.

The chain employs TRBV21-1 and TRBJ2-2; TRBD1, the D gene given by the table, was not confirmed from the DNA. TRBV21-1 has pseudogene status. The CDR3 runs 15 residues. CDR3 loop: CASRPGQKNTGELFF. The CDR3 DNA reads TGTGCCAGCAGGCCGGGACAGAAAAACACCGGGGAGCTGTTTTTT.

The chain has TRBV19 and TRBJ1-1; TRBD1 agrees at 7 bases. Per the germline V gene, CDR1 is LNHDA and CDR2 is SQIVND (reference sequence). V shed 3 bases, J shed 1 base, and the junction held 2 bases outside the gene matches. There are 14 residues in the CDR3. CDR3 protein: CASSMGQQNTEAFF. The DNA of the CDR3 is TGTGCCAGTAGTATGGGACAGCAGAACACTGAAGCTTTCTTT.

The chain combines TRBV16 with TRBJ1-2, with D uncertain. Trimming shortened V by 4 bases and J by 5 bases, and 11 bases separated the two germline ends. The CDR3 is 13 residues long. CDR1 and CDR2 from the germline V gene are KGHSY and FQNENV. CDR3 nucleotide sequence: TGTGCCAGCAGCCCCTCGGATGGGTATGGCTACACCTTC. Its protein product is CASSPSDGYGYTF.

J is TRBJ1-6 and V is TRBV5-1, with 7 nucleotides matching TRBD1. Germline V CDR1 and CDR2: SGHRS, YFSETQ. The CDR3 spans 15 residues. J gave up 8 bases and V 2 bases, and 7 bases lay outside the gene matches. CDR3 amino acids: CASSLKTGEDSPLHF. As DNA, the CDR3 is TGCGCCAGCAGCTTAAAAACAGGGGAGGATTCACCCCTCCACTTT.

In its sample, this clone was seen once. J is TRBJ1-5 and V is TRBV18, with D uncertain. CDR3 length equals 13 residues. Looked up from germline, CDR1 is KGHSH and CDR2 is LQKENI. With 3 bases removed from V and 9 bases from J, the gap between germline ends came to 12 bases. The CDR3 here is CASSPGGWGPQHF. The CDR3 coding sequence is TGTGCCAGCTCACCTGGTGGGTGGGGGCCCCAGCATTTT.

The chain links TRBV9 to TRBJ2-3, with D perhaps being TRBD1 or TRBD2 (5 bases each). Germline assignment: CDR1 SGDLS and CDR2 YYNGEE. This CDR3 is built from 14 residues. Trimming removed 3 bases from V and 0 bases from J, with 8 bases in between. The CDR3 region is CASSDWGSTDTQYF. In nucleotides, the CDR3 is TGTGCCAGCAGCGATTGGGGGAGCACAGATACGCAGTATTTT.

The J gene is TRBJ1-2, the V gene TRBV4-2; D uncertain. Trimming stripped 0 bases from V and 8 bases from J, with 7 bases between. CDR3 length: 12 amino acids. CDR1 is LGHNA and CDR2 is YNFKEQ in the germline V gene. CDR3 coding DNA: TGTGCCAGCAGCCAAGATGGTACAGGCTACACCTTC. Amino acid sequence: CASSQDGTGYTF.

This clone was observed a handful of times. The chain combines TRBV29-1 with TRBJ2-7; weak D call: TRBD2 (6 bases). The germline V and J ends were trimmed by 6 bases and 5 bases, with 11 bases remaining between them. This CDR3 is built from 11 residues. CDR1 and CDR2 from the germline V gene are SQVTM and ANQGSEA. Written as DNA, the CDR3 is TGCAGCGTCTTGCGCGGGAACGAGCAGTACTTC. Translation gives CSVLRGNEQYF.

About this clone itself: Other DNA sequences from this sample encode an identical CDR3 as well. This sequence joins TRBV19 and TRBJ2-2; D remains unclear. The CDR3 runs 13 residues. Germline assignment: CDR1 LNHDA and CDR2 SQIVND (reference sequence). V lost 3 bases and J lost 2, with 4 bases in between. DNA for the CDR3: TGTGCCAGTAGTATGCTTAACACCGGGGAGCTGTTTTTT. It is translated as CASSMLNTGELFF.

The chain combines TRBV14 with TRBJ1-2; a weak D match, TRBD1 (6 bases). Germline CDR1 SGHDN, CDR2 FVKESK. The CDR3 is 14 amino acids. V lost 1 base and J 4 bases, leaving 10 bases between the germline ends. For the CDR3, the DNA is TGTGCCAGCAGCCAAGCGAAAGGGGGCTATGGCTACACCTTC. Amino acids: CASSQAKGGYGYTF.

The chain has TRBV27 and TRBJ2-1, with 10 bases matching TRBD1. Germline CDR1 is MNHEY and CDR2 is SMNVEV (reference sequence). V gave up 5 bases and J gave up 7 bases; unmatched junction bases: 8. The CDR3 spans 15 residues. The CDR3: CASSVPGQGRNEQFF. CDR3 nucleotide sequence: TGTGCCAGCAGTGTCCCGGGACAGGGGAGGAATGAGCAGTTCTTC.

The chain carries TRBV27 and TRBJ1-5; 7 bases agree with TRBD1. The CDR3 length is 14 residues. The germline CDR1 and CDR2 sequences are MNHEY and SMNVEV (reference sequence). The V segment lost 7 bases and the J segment 6 bases; nucleotides outside the gene matches: 9. The CDR3 bases are TGTGCCAGCACCCCGACAGGGACGATTCAGCCCCAGCATTTT. Protein: CASTPTGTIQPQHF.

This chain joins TRBV27 and TRBJ2-3, with D maybe TRBD1 (5 bases). Trimming shortened V by 7 bases and J by 6 bases, and 17 bases separated the two germline ends. CDR1 MNHEY and CDR2 SMNVEV come from the germline V gene (reference sequence). There are 14 residues in the CDR3. CDR3 nucleotide sequence: TGTGCCAGCACCCCCAGAAGGGGCAGGGATACGCAGTATTTT. Its translation is CASTPRRGRDTQYF.

The chain couples TRBV27 to TRBJ2-1; 14 nucleotides agree with TRBD2. The ends lost 5 bases at V and 8 bases at J; junction bases unmatched: 5. Per the germline V gene, CDR1 is MNHEY and CDR2 is SMNVEV (reference sequence). The length of the CDR3 is 15 residues. CDR3 loop: CASSPTSGGADEQFF. CDR3 in DNA: TGTGCCAGCAGTCCGACTAGCGGGGGGGCCGATGAGCAGTTCTTC.

The rearrangement links TRBV10-3 to TRBJ2-7; 9 positions agree with TRBD2. V was pared by 3 bases and J by 4 bases, with 13 bases of the junction left unmatched. The CDR3 is made up of 17 amino acids. Germline V CDR1 and CDR2: ENHRY, SYGVKD. The CDR3, as DNA: TGTGCCATCAGTGATATGGGGCCAGCGGGAGGTTCGTACGAGCAGTACTTC. Its translation is CAISDMGPAGGSYEQYF.

This chain links TRBV10-3 with TRBJ1-4, with D unclear. Germline V gene sequence: CDR1 ENHRY, CDR2 SYGVKD. The CDR3 is made up of 16 amino acids. Trimming took 2 bases from V and 6 from J, leaving 16 bases between them. This chain's CDR3 is CAISEVRHLEDEKLFF. The CDR3, as DNA: TGTGCCATCAGTGAGGTCCGACACCTAGAAGATGAAAAACTGTTTTTT.

The rearrangement links TRBV28 to TRBJ2-7; D might be TRBD2 (5 bases). V was shortened by 3 bases and J by 4 bases, with 13 bases between the two germline ends. This CDR3 has 14 residues. The germline CDR1 and CDR2 sequences are MDHEN and SYDVKM. This chain's CDR3 is CASSFRLAWYEQYF. CDR3 nucleotides: TGTGCCAGCAGTTTCAGGCTAGCCTGGTACGAGCAGTACTTC.

The V call is TRBV28, the J call TRBJ2-2; D remains ambiguous. The germline CDR1 and CDR2 sequences are MDHEN and SYDVKM. The germline V and J ends were trimmed by 3 bases and 0 bases, with 5 bases remaining between them. The CDR3 consists of 14 residues. The CDR3 bases are TGTGCCAGCAGTTTGTTCGCGAACACCGGGGAGCTGTTTTTT. Translation: CASSLFANTGELFF.

This rearrangement joins TRBV27 to TRBJ2-1; tentative D call: TRBD2 (5 bases). Trimming removed 0 bases from V and 6 bases from J, with 15 bases in between. The CDR3 covers 16 residues. Germline CDR1 is MNHEY and CDR2 is SMNVEV (reference sequence). The CDR3 nucleotides read TGTGCCAGCAGTTTATCGATAATTGCGGGCGTCAATGAGCAGTTCTTC. It specifies CASSLSIIAGVNEQFF.

The V gene is TRBV5-1, the J gene TRBJ1-6; D unclear. The CDR3 consists of 15 residues. Germline CDR1 is SGHRS and CDR2 is YFSETQ. V dropped 4 bases and J dropped 5 bases, with 13 bases sitting between them. In DNA, the CDR3 is TGCGCCAGCAGCAGGGAGAACGTAAATAATTCACCCCTCCACTTT. Its protein product is CASSRENVNNSPLHF.

The V call is TRBV6-6, the J call TRBJ1-2; D is unclear. Per germline, CDR1 MNHNY and CDR2 SVGAGI (reference sequence). The ends were cut back, 2 bases at V and 4 bases at J, with 11 bases in the middle. The CDR3 has 14 residues. DNA for the CDR3: TGTGCCAGCAGTTACCTCGGGTCCCTCTATGGCTACACCTTC. It yields the protein CASSYLGSLYGYTF.

This chain connects TRBV7-6 to TRBJ1-4; D is ambiguous. Germline values: CDR1 SGHVS, CDR2 FNYEAQ. The CDR3 sequence is 14 residues long. Trimming pared 4 bases from V and 4 bases from J, leaving 10 bases between. The CDR3, as DNA: TGTGCCAGCAGCTCACGGCGGGATAATGAAAAACTGTTTTTT. Protein sequence: CASSSRRDNEKLFF.

This chain joins TRBV5-1 and TRBJ2-1; D perhaps matches TRBD1 (6 bases). This CDR3 is built from 14 residues. The V gene lost 4 bases and the J gene lost 1 base, with 9 bases spanning the gap. In germline, CDR1 is SGHRS, CDR2 YFSETQ. CDR3 sequence reads: CASSPRGSYNEQFF. The DNA of the CDR3 is TGCGCCAGCAGCCCAAGGGGGTCCTACAATGAGCAGTTCTTC.

The chain has TRBV18 and TRBJ2-2; no clear D gene. V was trimmed by 1 base and J by 6 bases, leaving 9 bases between them. The CDR3 runs 14 residues. Germline V gene lookup returns CDR1 KGHSH and CDR2 LQKENI. CDR3 coding DNA: TGTGCCAGCTCACCACAGGGCGAGGCCGGGGAGCTGTTTTTT. It specifies CASSPQGEAGELFF.

The rearrangement uses TRBV7-3 and TRBJ2-3; D is undetermined. V was clipped by 1 base and J by 8 bases, with 19 bases between them. Looked up from germline, CDR1 is SGHTA and CDR2 is FQGTGA. The CDR3 covers 16 residues. The chain's CDR3 is CASSLKPIDPAGTQYF. The CDR3 region has the DNA TGTGCCAGCAGCTTAAAGCCCATCGACCCTGCTGGTACGCAGTATTTT.

This rearrangement joins TRBV7-2 to TRBJ1-6; possibly TRBD1 for D (6 bases). The CDR3 extends over 14 amino acids. V dropped 2 bases and J dropped 10 bases, with 12 bases sitting between them. Germline CDR1 reads SGHTA; CDR2 reads FQGNSA. The CDR3 DNA reads TGTGCCAGCAGCTTACAGGGGATCGGATCACCCCTCCACTTT. Translation gives CASSLQGIGSPLHF.

The gene calls are TRBV7-9 and TRBJ2-7; D not certain. Trimming took 1 base from V and 5 from J, leaving 12 bases between them. Germline V gene data show CDR1 as SEHNR and CDR2 as FQNEAQ (reference sequence). The CDR3 loop spans 14 amino acids. The CDR3 is CASSLVALPDEQYF. The CDR3 DNA follows: TGTGCCAGCAGCTTAGTGGCGCTACCGGACGAGCAGTACTTC.

This chain links TRBV5-1 with TRBJ2-1; D is perhaps TRBD1 or TRBD2 (6 bases each). The CDR3 has 15 residues. Trimming took 3 bases from V and 6 from J, leaving 16 bases between them. Per germline, CDR1 SGHRS and CDR2 YFSETQ. The CDR3 DNA reads as TGCGCCAGCAGCTGGGGAGAAGGGGGGATCAATGAGCAGTTCTTC. Translating it yields CASSWGEGGINEQFF.